This T cell receptor beta chain was profiled in a study of shared clonotypes between healthy human individuals. Study-wide results and limits: Several donors shared about 5% of their naive CD4 clonotypes. Read depth was anticipated to influence clonotype sharing among donors. Memory subsets had estimated richness that was generally smaller than that of naive subsets.

Notes on this clone: Its antigen is not known.

CDR3 length: 15 amino acids. V was clipped by 4 bases and J by 9 bases; unmatched bases: 6. Germline V gene sequence: CDR1 LGHNA, CDR2 YNFKEQ. The assay ran at deep level. Repertoires were generated with immunoSEQ multiplex PCR, while TCRdb's copy carries only in-frame clones and drops some. The sample yields millions of clones, more than 90% seen once. Sequenced material: naive CD4+ T cells sorted from blood. Described subset: CD45RA+ positively selected. The chain recombines TRBV4-2 with TRBJ2-1; 13 nucleotides agree with TRBD2. The source of this sequence is a man between 18 and 35 years old in good health. The CDR3 DNA reads as TGTGCCAGCAGCCCAAGGACTAGCGGGGGAAGTGAGCAGTTCTTC. The encoded protein is CASSPRTSGGSEQFF.